The present T cell receptor (beta chain) was sequenced within a study of CD8 T cells in Susac syndrome. Trimming stripped 1 base from V and 2 bases from J, with 9 bases between. There are 15 residues in the CDR3. Germline loops: CDR1 KGHDR, CDR2 SFDVKD. Sequencing of TCR beta covered CD8+ and CD4+ T cells obtained from blood. Included as multiple sclerosis controls were treatment-naive patients who had stable or active relapsing-remitting disease. FACS enriched CD8+ TEMRA cells, while bulk CD8+ and CD4+ were negatively isolated. Reverse transcription of roughly 0.5 to 1 ug RNA was carried out with random hexamers. Amplification of TCR beta CDR3 across 54 Vbeta and 13 Jbeta was performed with immunoSEQ multiplex PCR. TCRdb reanalysed the immunoSEQ multiplex PCR reads using MiXCR and keeps one entry per CDR3 protein. Of 200,000 or so distinct CDR3 sequences detected, about 95% appear once; the ten largest clones hold about 0.09%.

The J gene is TRBJ2-3, the V gene TRBV24-1, with TRBD2 as a possible D gene (6 bases). Sequenced input: CD4+ T cells from PBMCs. The TCR originated in a human donor with multiple sclerosis. The CDR3 loop reads CATSDLGGDTDTQYF. The CDR3 DNA sequence: TGTGCCACCAGTGATTTAGGAGGGGACACAGATACGCAGTATTTT.